These T cell receptor beta chains were read from a single sample in a study of T cells in Graves' hyperthyroidism and ophthalmopathy. TCRdb passed the multiplex PCR reads through MiXCR, listing each CDR3 protein once. The sample has some 510,000 distinct CDR3 sequences, around 20% seen once; the top ten hold more than 25%. Source material: blood. The receptors were gathered from a man aged 18 to 29 with Graves' hyperthyroidism. CDR3s include the opening cysteine and the closing phenylalanine or tryptophan.

>TRBJ1-5|TRBV6-1|15
CASSQSAGAGQPQHF
>TRBJ2-7|TRBV4-1|17
CASSQVIIRQGRYEQYF
>TRBJ2-7|TRBV6-1|17
CASSEGGSSGDPYEQYF
>TRBJ2-7|TRBV15|15
CATSLLAGPGVEQYF
>TRBJ1-1|TRBV6-1|14
CASSVSSRGTEAFF
>TRBJ1-1|TRBV11-2|13
CASRPRTGAEAFF
>TRBJ1-2|TRBV6-1|15
CAGSTTGTGSYGYTF
>TRBJ1-2|TRBV19|14
CASSPPSGFYGYTF
>TRBJ2-5|TRBV19|12
CASSLSGTPQYF
>TRBJ1-1|TRBV19|14
CASRDTQMNSEAFF
>TRBJ2-2|TRBV6-1|15
CASSVRGRNTGELFF
>TRBJ1-4|TRBV2|15
CASSETGTTNEKLFF
>TRBJ2-7|TRBV12-3/TRBV12-4|15
CASSWGTGGLDEQYF